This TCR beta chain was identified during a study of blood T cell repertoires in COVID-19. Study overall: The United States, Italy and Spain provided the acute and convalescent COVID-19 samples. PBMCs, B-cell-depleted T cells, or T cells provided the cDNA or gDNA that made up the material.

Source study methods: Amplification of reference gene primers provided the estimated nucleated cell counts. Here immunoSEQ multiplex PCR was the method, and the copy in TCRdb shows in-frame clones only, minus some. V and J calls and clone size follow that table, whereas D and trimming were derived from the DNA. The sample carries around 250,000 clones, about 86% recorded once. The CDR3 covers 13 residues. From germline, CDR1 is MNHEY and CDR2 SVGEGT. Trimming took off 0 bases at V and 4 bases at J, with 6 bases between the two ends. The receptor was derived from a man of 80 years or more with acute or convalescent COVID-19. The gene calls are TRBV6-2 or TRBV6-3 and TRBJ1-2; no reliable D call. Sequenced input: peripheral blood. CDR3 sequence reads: CASSYSRGYGYTF. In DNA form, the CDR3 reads TGTGCCAGCAGTTACTCGAGAGGCTATGGCTACACCTTC.